Below are 30 T cell receptor beta chains sequenced from a single sample in a study of T cells in Graves' hyperthyroidism and ophthalmopathy. Amplification of TCR beta CDR3 regions was performed using RNA transcripts as template. When the TCR CDR3 underwent first-round RT-PCR, the HTBI primer set was used. TCRdb re-derived calls from the multiplex PCR reads in MiXCR, one entry per CDR3 protein. The sample carries about 580,000 distinct CDR3 sequences, 46% recorded once. Sequenced input: peripheral blood or thyroid tissue (not recorded which). The source of these receptors is a woman between 18 and 29 years old with Graves' hyperthyroidism.

This clonotype appeared many times. The chain recombines TRBV6-2 or TRBV6-3 with TRBJ2-5; weak D call: TRBD1 (5 bases). Germline CDR1 and CDR2: MNHEY and SVGEGT. Trimming stripped 10 bases from V and 1 base from J, with 13 bases between. CDR3 length equals 13 residues. The CDR3 DNA reads TGTGCCACTAACGGACATCTCCAAGAGACCCAGTACTTC. Translating gives CATNGHLQETQYF.

This clonotype occurred many times. J is TRBJ1-2 and V is TRBV6-1, with D perhaps TRBD1 (6 bases). The CDR3 sequence is 14 residues long. Germline V gives CDR1 MNHNS, CDR2 SASEGT. Between the trimmed V and J ends, which lost 5 bases and 3 bases, there was a span of 13 bases. CDR3 residues: CASSSLQGHYGYTF. DNA of the CDR3: TGTGCCAGCAGTTCCCTACAGGGCCACTATGGCTACACCTTC.

The chain employs TRBV7-9 and TRBJ1-5; no definite D call. Germline V gene lookup returns CDR1 SEHNR and CDR2 FQNEAQ (reference sequence). The CDR3 is made up of 13 amino acids. V lost 11 bases to trimming and J lost 0 bases, with 11 bases between them. The CDR3 here is CAWSENSNQPQHF. CDR3 coding DNA: TGTGCCTGGAGTGAAAATAGCAATCAGCCCCAGCATTTT.

V usage is TRBV7-6 and J usage is TRBJ2-7, with TRBD1 matching over 11 bases. From germline, CDR1 is SGHVS and CDR2 FNYEAQ. The CDR3 covers 17 residues. V gave up 4 bases and J gave up 3 bases; unmatched junction bases: 11. DNA of the CDR3: TGTGCCAGCAGCTCAAACGGGACAGGGGGACTATTCTACGAGCAGTACTTC. It specifies CASSSNGTGGLFYEQYF.

J is TRBJ2-5 and V is TRBV7-9; TRBD2 aligns across 9 bases. V gave up 1 base and J gave up 10 bases; unmatched junction bases: 4. This CDR3 is built from 13 residues. The germline gives CDR1 SEHNR, CDR2 FQNEAQ (reference sequence). This CDR3 is CASSLGASGDQYF. Written as DNA, the CDR3 is TGTGCCAGCAGCTTAGGGGCTAGCGGGGACCAGTACTTC.

This clonotype was detected ten times or more. The chain uses TRBV6-5 and TRBJ1-4; D is possibly TRBD1 (5 bases). V lost 6 bases and J lost 7, with 15 bases in between. The germline V gene has CDR1 MNHEY and CDR2 SVGAGI. The CDR3 runs 14 residues. CDR3 region: CASSVSGTAEKLFF. As DNA, the CDR3 is TGTGCCAGCAGCGTCTCAGGGACGGCTGAAAAACTGTTTTTT.

This clonotype was found many times. V gene TRBV5-1 combines with J gene TRBJ1-1; TRBD1 agrees at 7 bases. Unmatched junction bases numbered 13, after V lost 4 bases and J lost 4 bases. The CDR3 consists of 16 residues. Germline CDR1 is SGHRS and CDR2 is YFSETQ. The CDR3 reads CASSIRGQGVGTEAFF. The CDR3 region has the DNA TGCGCCAGCAGCATTAGAGGTCAGGGGGTAGGCACTGAAGCTTTCTTT.

This clonotype was recorded many times. The V and J genes are TRBV6-5 and TRBJ2-7, with 10 positions matching TRBD2. The CDR3 extends over 14 amino acids. The germline CDR1 and CDR2 sequences are MNHEY and SVGAGI. V lost 6 bases and J lost 6; bases outside the gene matches: 8. DNA of the CDR3: TGTGCCAGCAGCCGGCTAGCGGGAGTTTTCGAGCAGTACTTC. Protein product: CASSRLAGVFEQYF.

There are many counts of this clonotype. The chain combines TRBV2 with TRBJ2-5, with 7 bases fitting TRBD1. Germline values: CDR1 SNHLY, CDR2 FYNNEI. The CDR3 is made up of 12 amino acids. The V and J ends lost 6 bases and 10 bases, in that order; junction bases with no gene match: 8. Here the CDR3 reads CASSGQAVNQYF. CDR3 sequence (DNA): TGTGCCAGCAGCGGACAGGCGGTAAACCAGTACTTC. The variable domain in full, with the rest retrieved from reference TRBV2 and TRBJ2-5, is EPEVTQTPSHQVTQMGQEVILRCVPISNHLYFYWYRQILGQKVEFLVSFYNNEISEKSEIFDDQFSVERPDGSNFTLKIRSTKLEDSAMYFCASSGQAVNQYFGPGTRLLVL.

The V gene is TRBV12-3 or TRBV12-4, the J gene TRBJ2-5; D is possibly TRBD2 (6 bases). The CDR3 contains 15 residues. V lost 6 bases to trimming and J lost 0 bases, with 14 bases between them. CDR3 nucleotide sequence: TGTGCCAGCAGCATGCTAGCGAGGTACCAAGAGACCCAGTACTTC. The encoded protein is CASSMLARYQETQYF.

The V and J genes are TRBV5-1 and TRBJ1-2, with TRBD1 matching over 7 bases. The CDR3 totals 13 residues. Germline-derived CDR1 and CDR2 are SGHRS and YFSETQ. Germline trimming cut 0 bases from V and 14 bases from J; bases unmatched to any gene: 10. Here the CDR3 reads CASSLVGDSRFTF. CDR3 nucleotides: TGCGCCAGCAGCTTGGTAGGGGACAGTCGTTTTACCTTC.

This clonotype was counted at least ten times. The genes are TRBV9 and TRBJ2-7, with D possibly being TRBD1 (6 bases). The CDR3 loop spans 14 amino acids. Looked up from germline, CDR1 is SGDLS and CDR2 is YYNGEE. The germline V and J ends were trimmed by 3 bases and 3 bases, with 13 bases remaining between them. The CDR3 loop is CASSEGDGYYEQYF. The CDR3 DNA sequence: TGTGCCAGCAGCGAGGGGGACGGGTACTACGAGCAGTACTTC. Looking up the rest from reference TRBV9 and TRBJ2-7 gives the full variable domain: DSGVTQTPKHLITATGQRVTLRCSPRSGDLSVYWYQQSLDQGLQFLIQYYNGEERAKGNILERFSAQQFPDLHSELNLSSLELGDSALYFCASSEGDGYYEQYFGPGTRLTVT.

The genes are TRBV12-3 or TRBV12-4 and TRBJ2-7, with 9 bases lining up with TRBD1. Losses at the gene ends were 5 bases for V and 2 bases for J; bases not matched to a gene: 7. The CDR3 totals 15 residues. CDR3 protein: CASSKHRDRAYEQYF. The CDR3 region has the DNA TGTGCCAGCAGTAAACACCGGGACAGGGCCTACGAGCAGTACTTC.

This CDR3 reads CASSTRGTGGGETQYF. The CDR3 coding sequence is TGTGCCAGCAGTACCCGAGGAACAGGGGGAGGTGAGACCCAGTACTTC. The chain joins TRBV2 to TRBJ2-5; 8 bases line up with TRBD1. Germline CDR1 and CDR2: SNHLY and FYNNEI. The CDR3 runs to 16 residues. The V gene end was trimmed by 5 bases and the J gene end by 5 bases; junction bases not matched to a gene: 13.

This clonotype was recorded at least ten times. This chain links TRBV20-1 with TRBJ1-1; D gene uncertain. Trimming pared 0 bases from V and 11 bases from J, leaving 19 bases between. CDR1 is DFQATT, CDR2 SNEGSKA, per germline (reference sequence). The CDR3 is made up of 14 amino acids. CDR3 nucleotides: TGCAGTGCTAGAGATGGGTTGAATCTAAAGGAGGCTTTCTTT. Translation gives CSARDGLNLKEAFF.

This clonotype was detected a few times. This sequence joins TRBV7-2 and TRBJ2-5; D gene unclear. The CDR3 loop spans 12 amino acids. The V and J ends lost 1 base and 11 bases respectively, with 11 bases between them. The germline CDR1 and CDR2 sequences are SGHTA and FQGNSA. CDR3 sequence (DNA): TGTGCCAGCAGCTTAGGAGTGGAGCGACAGTACTTC. This gives the protein CASSLGVERQYF.

This clonotype was observed at least ten times. The chain has TRBV5-6 and TRBJ1-2, with D tentatively TRBD1 (6 bases). Germline V gives CDR1 SGHDT, CDR2 YYEEEE. Trimming left V 5 bases short and J 4 bases short, with 15 bases between. The CDR3 has 14 residues. The DNA for the CDR3 is TGTGCCAGCAGGTTACAGGGAACAGGCTATGGCTACACCTTC. Its translation is CASRLQGTGYGYTF.

Details on this clonotype: A read error may explain this, as a much larger clone is one base away. The chain links TRBV6-2 or TRBV6-3 to TRBJ2-2; 10 bases fit TRBD2. The length of the CDR3 is 17 residues. Germline CDR1 reads MNHEY; CDR2 reads SVGEGT. This CDR3 is CASSYWLAGENTGELLF. The DNA for the CDR3 is TGTGCCAGCAGTTACTGGCTAGCGGGAGAGAACACCGGGGAGCTGCTTTTT.

This clonotype occurred many times. V and J are TRBV20-1 and TRBJ1-1; D gene uncertain. The germline V gene has CDR1 DFQATT and CDR2 SNEGSKA (reference sequence). Trimming removed 1 base at V and 1 base at J, with 16 bases between. CDR3 length: 16 amino acids. The DNA of the CDR3 is TGCAGTGCTAGAGGGGGAGGGCTCCCTGAGAACACTGAAGCTTTCTTT. Translated, it gives CSARGGGLPENTEAFF.

This clonotype has a count of ten or more. The rearrangement joins TRBV7-9 to TRBJ2-7, with D possibly being TRBD2 (5 bases). The V end was cut by 5 bases, the J end by 1 base, with 15 bases between. Germline lookup yields CDR1 SEHNR and CDR2 FQNEAQ (reference sequence). The CDR3 has 15 amino acids. CDR3 sequence: CASSPTLGGSYEQYF. CDR3 DNA: TGTGCCAGCAGCCCCACACTAGGCGGTTCCTACGAGCAGTACTTC.

This clonotype appeared many times. The chain employs TRBV14 and TRBJ2-5, with D unclear. CDR1 and CDR2 from the germline V gene are SGHDN and FVKESK. CDR3 size: 16 residues. Trimming took off 2 bases at V and 0 bases at J, with 13 bases between the two ends. CDR3 nucleotides: TGTGCCAGCAGCCAACCGAGGCCAGACTACCAAGAGACCCAGTACTTC. Its protein product is CASSQPRPDYQETQYF.

This clonotype was counted at least ten times. V usage is TRBV12-3 or TRBV12-4 and J usage is TRBJ2-7; TRBD2 agrees at 11 bases. The J segment lost 5 bases and the V segment lost 6 bases, leaving 12 bases of the junction unmatched. This CDR3 has 16 residues. The CDR3 nucleotides are TGTGCCAGCAGCTTGACTAGCGGGACCCGAGGGGACGAGCAGTACTTC. Translated, it gives CASSLTSGTRGDEQYF.

Many counts were recorded for this clonotype. The J gene is TRBJ2-7, the V gene TRBV2, with 7 bases fitting TRBD2. Germline trimming cut 7 bases from V and 3 bases from J; bases unmatched to any gene: 3. CDR3 size: 12 residues. The germline CDR1 and CDR2 sequences are SNHLY and FYNNEI. CDR3 coding DNA: TGTGCCAGCACGAGGGAGGGCTACGAGCAGTACTTC. Translating gives CASTREGYEQYF.

This clonotype was counted ten times or more. V gene TRBV3-1 combines with J gene TRBJ1-3; tentatively, D is TRBD1 (6 bases). V lost 4 bases and J 6 bases, leaving 10 bases between the germline ends. The CDR3 covers 13 residues. Germline lookup yields CDR1 LGHDT and CDR2 YNNKEL (reference sequence). Here the CDR3 DNA reads TGTGCCAGCAGCCCGACAGGCCTAAACACCATATATTTT. Translating gives CASSPTGLNTIYF.

Regarding this clonotype: A much larger clone lies one base from this, so it may be a read error. The chain combines TRBV7-2 with TRBJ2-5; 7 bases are shared with TRBD1. With 5 bases clipped from V and 2 bases from J, the junction kept 17 bases outside the gene matches. CDR3 length: 18 amino acids. CDR1 and CDR2 (germline): SGHTA, FQGNSA. The CDR3 region is CASSHFPDRTAPQETQYF. The CDR3 coding sequence is TGTGCCAGCAGCCACTTCCCGGACAGGACGGCACCTCAAGAGACCCAGTACTTC.

This clonotype was picked up many times. This chain links TRBV7-9 with TRBJ1-2; D ambiguous. The V gene lost 1 base and the J gene lost 4 bases, with 10 bases spanning the gap. The CDR3 is 14 amino acids. Germline CDR1 and CDR2: SEHNR and FQNEAQ (reference sequence). The CDR3: CASSLVGATYGYTF. In DNA form, the CDR3 reads TGTGCCAGCAGCTTAGTAGGAGCGACCTATGGCTACACCTTC.

V gene TRBV7-2 combines with J gene TRBJ1-6; possible D gene TRBD1, 6 bases. V was cut by 2 bases and J by 10 bases, with 27 bases left in between. Germline CDR1 and CDR2: SGHTA and FQGNSA. The CDR3 is 19 amino acids. The CDR3 nucleotides are TGTGCCAGCAGCTTACCCGCGGGGGCCGGTGGCAGGGGAGGGTCACCCCTCCACTTT. Protein sequence: CASSLPAGAGGRGGSPLHF. Based on the CDR3 plus reference TRBV7-2 and TRBJ1-6, the full variable domain is GAGVSQSPSNKVTEKGKDVELRCDPISGHTALYWYRQSLGQGLEFLIYFQGNSAPDKSGLPSDRFSAERTGGSVSTLTIQRTQQEDSAVYLCASSLPAGAGGRGGSPLHFGNGTRLTVT.

V and J are TRBV20-1 and TRBJ1-2; 7 nucleotides agree with TRBD1. The CDR3 loop spans 14 amino acids. Germline V CDR1 and CDR2: DFQATT, SNEGSKA (reference sequence). With 2 bases clipped from V and 5 bases from J, the junction kept 8 bases outside the gene matches. CDR3 sequence (DNA): TGCAGTGCTAGAAGCGACAGGGTGGGGTATGGCTACACCTTC. It encodes CSARSDRVGYGYTF.

The CDR3 bases are TGTGCCAGCAGCCTTCCGAGGGTTCCGCAGTATTTT. Residues: CASSLPRVPQYF. The rearrangement joins TRBV5-6 to TRBJ2-3, with D possibly matching TRBD2 (5 bases). Germline lookup yields CDR1 SGHDT and CDR2 YYEEEE. The V end lost 4 bases, the J end lost 10 bases, and 13 bases lay between the germline ends. The CDR3 contains 12 residues.

The count of this clonotype is one. This sequence joins TRBV9 and TRBJ1-1, with 8 nucleotides matching TRBD1. Losses at the gene ends were 3 bases for V and 3 bases for J; bases not matched to a gene: 1. The length of the CDR3 is 13 residues. Germline CDR1 is SGDLS and CDR2 is YYNGEE. CDR3 loop: CASSARGHTEAFF. The CDR3 nucleotides are TGTGCCAGCAGCGCCAGGGGGCACACTGAAGCTTTCTTT. The full variable domain, in which reference TRBV9 and TRBJ1-1 provide the parts outside the CDR3, is DSGVTQTPKHLITATGQRVTLRCSPRSGDLSVYWYQQSLDQGLQFLIQYYNGEERAKGNILERFSAQQFPDLHSELNLSSLELGDSALYFCASSARGHTEAFFGQGTRLTVV.